This TCR beta chain came from a study of neurological immune-mediated disorders. Time point defined: longitudinal time-point 1 (baseline). This clonotype was detected many times. Antigen specificity is unknown. Via MiXCR, TCRdb re-called the 5' RACE reads, giving one row per CDR3 protein. The data show about 71,000 distinct CDR3 sequences, with 9.5% to 13% seen just once and 9.5% to 10% held by the top ten. Study-level findings and limits: The absence of any CDR3 amino acid sequence shared by expanded clones across subjects suggests that repertoires were private in all groups.

The trim removed 5 bases at V and 2 bases at J, leaving 4 bases unmatched. The length of the CDR3 is 16 residues. CDR1 is DFQATT, CDR2 SNEGSKA, per germline (reference sequence). The source of this sequence is a man between 25 and 39 years old in good health. V usage is TRBV20-1 and J usage is TRBJ2-2; TRBD2 matches at 14 bases. The material sequenced was PBMCs. The CDR3 reads CSAHGTSGSNTGELFF. Written as DNA, the CDR3 is TGCAGTGCTCACGGGACTAGCGGGAGTAACACCGGGGAGCTGTTTTTT.